The 16 T cell receptor beta chains below come from one sample, sequenced in a study of blood T cell repertoires in COVID-19. The assay was immunoSEQ multiplex PCR, and TCRdb's table has in-frame clones only and misses some. The sample lists roughly 120,000 clones; around 84% were seen once. Material for sequencing was peripheral blood. The receptors were sampled from an elderly woman with active or convalescent COVID-19.

In this sample, this clone turned up a few times. The gene calls are TRBV6-5 and TRBJ1-3, with D maybe TRBD1 (5 bases). Germline V gives CDR1 MNHEY, CDR2 SVGAGI. The CDR3 spans 13 residues. The germline V and J ends were trimmed by 4 bases and 7 bases, with 11 bases remaining between them. The CDR3 coding sequence is TGTGCCAGCAGTTGGGGCTCCGGGAACACCATATATTTT. Protein product: CASSWGSGNTIYF.

The chain carries TRBV4-2 and TRBJ2-5; 8 bases line up with TRBD2. With V trimmed by 0 bases and J by 5 bases, 5 bases remained unmatched. The CDR3 has 15 amino acids. CDR1 LGHNA and CDR2 YNFKEQ come from the germline V gene. The CDR3 sequence: CASSQDSSGSETQYF. CDR3 in DNA: TGTGCCAGCAGCCAAGATTCCAGCGGGAGTGAGACCCAGTACTTC.

The CDR3: CASGLSGGEPEAFF. CDR3 sequence (DNA): TGTGCTAGTGGTTTGTCAGGGGGCGAGCCTGAAGCTTTCTTT. The chain uses TRBV12-5 and TRBJ1-1; 8 bases align to TRBD1. The CDR3 covers 14 residues. Germline lookup yields CDR1 LGHNT and CDR2 FRNRAP. Unmatched junction bases numbered 5, after V lost 2 bases and J lost 6 bases.

The chain uses TRBV29-1 and TRBJ2-1, with D perhaps matching TRBD2 (6 bases). The V gene lost 0 bases and the J gene lost 5 bases, with 8 bases spanning the gap. The CDR3 is 13 amino acids. Germline CDR1 is SQVTM and CDR2 is ANQGSEA. In DNA form, the CDR3 reads TGCAGCGTTGAAGAGGGCGGGAACAATGAGCAGTTCTTC. Residues: CSVEEGGNNEQFF.

This chain links TRBV19 with TRBJ2-5; D is uncertain. V lost 5 bases to trimming and J lost 1 base, with 8 bases between them. The CDR3 is 13 residues long. CDR1 LNHDA and CDR2 SQIVND come from the germline V gene (reference sequence). This CDR3 reads CASSYSSQETQYF. The CDR3 DNA reads as TGTGCCAGTAGTTACAGTAGCCAAGAGACCCAGTACTTC.

There are a few counts of this clone. This chain uses TRBV12-3 or TRBV12-4 with TRBJ2-2; D not certain. V shed 6 bases and J shed 5 bases, with 10 bases lying between them. CDR3 size: 13 residues. DNA of the CDR3: TGTGCCAGCAGACCAACAGTGACCGGGGAGCTGTTTTTT. Translating gives CASRPTVTGELFF.

The genes are TRBV13 and TRBJ2-4; tentatively, D is TRBD1 (6 bases). Germline V gives CDR1 PRHDT, CDR2 FYEKMQ (reference sequence). The CDR3 totals 14 residues. V was pared by 5 bases and J by 3 bases, with 11 bases between. CDR3 amino acids: CASSLTGSKNIQYF. The CDR3 bases are TGTGCCAGCAGCCTTACAGGGAGCAAAAACATTCAGTACTTC.

This chain joins TRBV15 and TRBJ1-2; possible D gene TRBD1, 6 bases. Germline CDR1 reads LNHNV; CDR2 reads YYDKDF (reference sequence). The CDR3 is 14 residues long. With 1 base removed from V and 8 bases from J, the gap between germline ends came to 14 bases. The chain's CDR3 is CATSRATGPRGYTF. CDR3 nucleotides: TGTGCCACCAGCAGAGCAACAGGGCCCCGGGGCTACACCTTC.

In its sample, this clone was seen a few times. This chain links TRBV14 with TRBJ2-1; 7 nucleotides agree with TRBD2. The germline gives CDR1 SGHDN, CDR2 FVKESK. Germline trimming cut 1 base from V and 8 bases from J; bases unmatched to any gene: 8. The CDR3 loop spans 15 amino acids. In DNA form, the CDR3 reads TGTGCCAGCAGCCAAGGTTCCGGGAGGAGCGATGAGCAGTTCTTC. It is translated as CASSQGSGRSDEQFF. The full variable domain, rest sourced from reference TRBV14 and TRBJ2-1, is EAGVTQFPSHSVIEKGQTVTLRCDPISGHDNLYWYRRVMGKEIKFLLHFVKESKQDESGMPNNRFLAERTGGTYSTLKVQPAELEDSGVYFCASSQGSGRSDEQFFGPGTRLTVL.

The rearrangement links TRBV3-1 (or the pseudogene TRBV3-2) to TRBJ1-6; 7 bases map to TRBD1. The CDR3 is 14 amino acids. The germline CDR1 and CDR2 sequences are LGHDT and YNNKEL (reference sequence). Trimming cost V 4 bases and J 7 bases; bases outside gene matches: 4. In DNA form, the CDR3 reads TGTGCCAGCAGCCGCCCGGGACAGAATTCACCCCTCCACTTT. Protein: CASSRPGQNSPLHF.

The chain couples TRBV27 to TRBJ1-2; 10 bases are a match to TRBD1. Looked up from germline, CDR1 is MNHEY and CDR2 is SMNVEV (reference sequence). The CDR3 spans 15 residues. J gave up 7 bases and V 5 bases, and 10 bases lay outside the gene matches. CDR3 in DNA: TGTGCCAGCAGTCCTCCGGGACAGGGGTTTTTTGGCTACACCTTC. It codes for CASSPPGQGFFGYTF.

The J gene is TRBJ2-7, the V gene TRBV5-1; the match to TRBD2 covers 14 bases. Trimming took 2 bases from V and 3 from J; bases not matched to a gene: 1. This CDR3 region has 15 residues. The V gene's germline CDR1 is SGHRS and CDR2 YFSETQ. CDR3 coding DNA: TGCGCCAGCAGCTTCGGGACTAGCGGGAGCTACGAGCAGTACTTC. The encoded protein is CASSFGTSGSYEQYF.

This chain uses TRBV15 with TRBJ1-4, with a weak D call TRBD1 (5 bases). This CDR3 spans 15 amino acids. The germline CDR1 and CDR2 sequences are LNHNV and YYDKDF (reference sequence). The V and J ends lost 3 bases and 4 bases respectively, with 12 bases between them. CDR3 bases: TGTGCCACCAGCAGCGCGGGACTGGGTAATGAAAAACTGTTTTTT. Translated: CATSSAGLGNEKLFF.

V and J are TRBV6-5 and TRBJ1-5; TRBD1 aligns across 7 bases. V gave up 11 bases and J gave up 0 bases; unmatched junction bases: 7. Germline V gene data show CDR1 as MNHEY and CDR2 as SVGAGI. This CDR3 comprises 14 residues. DNA of the CDR3: TGTGCCTCCGGGACAGACTATAGCAATCAGCCCCAGCATTTT. Protein sequence: CASGTDYSNQPQHF.

The chain links TRBV21-1 to TRBJ1-5; whether TRBD1, the table's D call, matches the DNA was not checked. TRBV21-1 is given as a pseudogene. The CDR3 runs 16 residues. The CDR3 protein is CASSNSTGRRNQPQHF. The CDR3 nucleotides read TGTGCCAGCAGCAATTCGACAGGTCGAAGGAATCAGCCCCAGCATTTT.

The rearrangement uses TRBV14 and TRBJ2-2; 7 bases map to TRBD2. V lost 0 bases and J lost 4; bases outside the gene matches: 8. This CDR3 has 17 residues. Germline V gene data show CDR1 as SGHDN and CDR2 as FVKESK. The CDR3 DNA reads as TGTGCCAGCAGCCAAGATCTAGCGGTGCGGGGCACCGGGGAGCTGTTTTTT. It is translated as CASSQDLAVRGTGELFF.